This T cell receptor beta chain was recorded in a study of T-cell reconstitution after alpha-beta-depleted transplantation in children. Study-wide findings and caveats: It was newly produced T cells that mostly accounted for T-cell counts and diversity one year after transplant. At day 60, the high TCRbeta diversity found in some patients originated from recipient T cells and thymic progenitors that had survived. Several hundred graft clones that had expanded were reportedly the source of alpha-beta T cells about two months after transplant.

V was pared by 3 bases and J by 3 bases, with 11 bases between. Germline assignment: CDR1 KGHSH and CDR2 LQKENI. The CDR3 loop spans 14 amino acids. Preparation of the TCRbeta library used unique molecular identifiers. TCRdb ran MiXCR on the PCR reads and lists one entry per CDR3 protein. This repertoire shows 200,000 to 300,000 distinct CDR3 sequences, roughly 24% found once; its top ten account for 2.6%. Remarks on this clonotype: The antigen is not known.

The sample consisted of PBMCs, taken before TCRalphabeta/CD19-depleted stem cell transplant. The rearrangement links TRBV18 to TRBJ1-1; a weak D match, TRBD1 (5 bases). The TCR sequence derives from a girl aged 2 to 9 with Fanconi anemia, due to receive a stem cell transplant. The CDR3 reads CASSPSGGDTEAFF. CDR3 bases: TGTGCCAGCTCACCGTCCGGAGGGGACACTGAAGCTTTCTTT.